This TCR beta chain was retrieved from a study of cytomegalovirus exposure and HLA in healthy donors. General observations from the study: Most TCR sequences proved rare, with some public TCRs found in many donors. Under in vitro conditions, a few CMV-associated chains were confirmed as specific for CMV antigens. The authors listed around 150 TCR beta chains as cytomegalovirus-associated.

Comments on this clone: Its antigen is as yet unknown.

The germline V gene encodes CDR1 SGDLS and CDR2 YYNGEE. The length of the CDR3 is 14 residues. V was trimmed by 0 bases and J by 2 bases, leaving 8 bases between them. This table comes from immunoSEQ multiplex PCR, and its TCRdb copy is limited to in-frame clones, with some not included. The sample lists roughly 140,000 clones, approximately 86% seen once, with 7.9% in the top ten. The chain has TRBV9 and TRBJ1-1, with D uncertain. Input material: PBMCs. The TCR comes from a woman aged 18-29 years in good health and CMV-seropositive. The DNA for the CDR3 is TGTGCCAGCAGCGTAGAGCTGGTCAACACTGAAGCTTTCTTT. Its protein product is CASSVELVNTEAFF.